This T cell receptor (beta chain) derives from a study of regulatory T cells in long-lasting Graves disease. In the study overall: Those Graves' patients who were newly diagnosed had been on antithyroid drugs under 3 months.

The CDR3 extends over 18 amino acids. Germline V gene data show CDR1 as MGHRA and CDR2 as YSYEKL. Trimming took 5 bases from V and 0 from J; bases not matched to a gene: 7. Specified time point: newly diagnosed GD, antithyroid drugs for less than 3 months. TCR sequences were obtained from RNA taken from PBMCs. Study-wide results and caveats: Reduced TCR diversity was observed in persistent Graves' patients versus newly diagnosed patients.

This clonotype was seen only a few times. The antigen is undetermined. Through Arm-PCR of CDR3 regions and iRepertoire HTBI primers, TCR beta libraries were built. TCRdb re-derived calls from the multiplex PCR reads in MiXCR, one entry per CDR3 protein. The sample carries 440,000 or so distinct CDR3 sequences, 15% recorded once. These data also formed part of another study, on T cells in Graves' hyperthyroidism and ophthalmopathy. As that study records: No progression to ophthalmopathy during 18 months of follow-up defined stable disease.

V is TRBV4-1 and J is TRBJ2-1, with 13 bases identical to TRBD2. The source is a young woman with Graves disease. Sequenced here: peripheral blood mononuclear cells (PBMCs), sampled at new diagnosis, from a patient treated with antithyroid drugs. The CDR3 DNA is TGCGCCAGCAGCGTGGGACTAGCGGGATCAAGCTCCTACAATGAGCAGTTCTTC. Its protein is CASSVGLAGSSSYNEQFF.